The 22 T cell receptor beta chains listed next were all sequenced from one sample in a study of somatic mutations in cytotoxic T cells in rheumatoid arthritis. The table came from immunoSEQ multiplex PCR; TCRdb's copy has only in-frame clones and leaves some out. The sample has 7,000 to 9,500 clones, over 75% seen once. Sequenced: CD8+ T cells sorted from blood. These receptors all stem from an adult with rheumatoid arthritis.

This chain joins TRBV5-1 and TRBJ2-7, with 7 bases identical to TRBD2. This CDR3 spans 14 amino acids. The V and J ends lost 0 bases and 9 bases, in that order; junction bases with no gene match: 9. The germline V gene encodes CDR1 SGHRS and CDR2 YFSETQ. The DNA of the CDR3 is TGCGCCAGCAGCTTGGCCTCAGGTTCGGGGGGGCAGTACTTC. Its protein product is CASSLASGSGGQYF.

This clone occurred a few times. V gene TRBV2 combines with J gene TRBJ2-3; possibly TRBD1 or TRBD2 for D (6 bases each). In germline, CDR1 is SNHLY, CDR2 FYNNEI. Trimming shortened V by 4 bases and J by 2 bases, and 13 bases separated the two germline ends. The CDR3 has 15 amino acids. Here the CDR3 reads CASSGRGGTTDTQYF. CDR3 sequence (DNA): TGTGCCAGCAGTGGTCGAGGGGGGACCACAGATACGCAGTATTTT.

The V and J genes are TRBV7-2 and TRBJ2-1, with D perhaps TRBD2 (5 bases). The V end lost 1 base, the J end lost 2 bases, and 9 bases lay between the germline ends. Germline CDR1 and CDR2: SGHTA and FQGNSA. The CDR3 is 15 residues long. The CDR3: CASSLVPGTYNEQFF. The CDR3 DNA reads TGTGCCAGCAGCTTAGTTCCGGGGACCTACAATGAGCAGTTCTTC.

The gene calls are TRBV2 and TRBJ1-1; no firm D call. V was cut by 7 bases and J by 1 base, with 4 bases left in between. The CDR3 runs 11 residues. Germline V gene data show CDR1 as SNHLY and CDR2 as FYNNEI. This CDR3 reads CASIGNTEAFF. CDR3 DNA: TGTGCCAGCATCGGGAACACTGAAGCTTTCTTT. Full variable domain (rest looked up from reference TRBV2 and TRBJ1-1): EPEVTQTPSHQVTQMGQEVILRCVPISNHLYFYWYRQILGQKVEFLVSFYNNEISEKSEIFDDQFSVERPDGSNFTLKIRSTKLEDSAMYFCASIGNTEAFFGQGTRLTVV.

This chain links TRBV7-9 with TRBJ1-4; D might be TRBD1 (6 bases). Germline assignment: CDR1 SEHNR and CDR2 FQNEAQ (reference sequence). V lost 7 bases, J lost 7 bases, and 13 bases lay in between. The CDR3 consists of 13 residues. DNA of the CDR3: TGTGCCAGCAAGGGGGGCTCGAGTGAAAAACTGTTTTTT. Its protein is CASKGGSSEKLFF.

The chain joins TRBV7-6 to TRBJ1-1; a possible D gene is TRBD1 (5 bases). The CDR3 has 16 amino acids. Germline assignment: CDR1 SGHVS and CDR2 FNYEAQ. The V end lost 1 base, the J end lost 1 base, and 13 bases lay between the germline ends. The CDR3: CASSLGGEAENTEAFF. The CDR3, as DNA: TGTGCCAGCAGCTTAGGGGGGGAGGCGGAGAACACTGAAGCTTTCTTT.

The rearrangement uses TRBV28 and TRBJ2-5; possible D gene TRBD1, 6 bases. Judging by the DNA end, TRBJ2-7 fits better; the J call may be wrong. CDR3 length: 17 amino acids. Germline V gene data show CDR1 as MDHEN and CDR2 as SYDVKM. The CDR3 here is CASSQLTTPGTQYEQYF. CDR3 DNA sequence: TGTGCCAGCAGTCAACTCACAACGCCCGGGACACAATACGAGCAGTACTTC.

V usage is TRBV2 and J usage is TRBJ2-3; D uncertain. This CDR3 comprises 12 residues. V lost 8 bases to trimming and J lost 2 bases, with 8 bases between them. Germline lookup yields CDR1 SNHLY and CDR2 FYNNEI. This CDR3 is CASRRFTDTQYF. The CDR3 bases are TGTGCCAGCCGAAGATTCACAGATACGCAGTATTTT.

This clone is a singleton in its sample. The chain employs TRBV6-4 and TRBJ1-1; D is possibly TRBD1 (6 bases). Trimming stripped 3 bases from V and 1 base from J, with 6 bases between. There are 13 residues in the CDR3. Germline assignment: CDR1 MRHNA and CDR2 SNTAGT. In DNA, the CDR3 is TGTGCCAGCAGTGAGGGGGCGAACACTGAAGCTTTCTTT. Its protein product is CASSEGANTEAFF.

The V gene is TRBV4-2, the J gene TRBJ2-7; D perhaps matches TRBD1 (6 bases). Trimming took off 4 bases at V and 3 bases at J, with 16 bases between the two ends. Germline CDR1 reads LGHNA; CDR2 reads YNFKEQ. This CDR3 contains 15 residues. In DNA, the CDR3 is TGTGCCAGCAGCCCGCGACAGGACGAGCTCTACGAGCAGTACTTC. Its protein is CASSPRQDELYEQYF.

In its sample, this clone ranks as hyperexpanded. CDR3 DNA: TGTGCCAGCAGCCCGGACCTCGGGTGGTTCAATGAGCAGTTCTTC. It specifies CASSPDLGWFNEQFF. The rearrangement joins TRBV13 to TRBJ2-1, with unresolved D. Trimming cost V 5 bases and J 6 bases, with 17 bases left between them. Germline CDR1 PRHDT, CDR2 FYEKMQ (reference sequence). The CDR3 covers 15 residues.

This clone appeared once. The rearrangement links TRBV5-5 to TRBJ1-1; 9 bases align to TRBD1. Trimming cost V 3 bases and J 3 bases; bases outside gene matches: 6. CDR1 is SGHKS, CDR2 YYEKEE, per germline (reference sequence). This CDR3 comprises 15 residues. The CDR3 loop reads CASSSGTGTYTEAFF. In nucleotides, the CDR3 is TGTGCCAGCAGCTCGGGGACAGGGACCTACACTGAAGCTTTCTTT.

The chain joins TRBV27 to TRBJ1-5; TRBD1 might be the D (5 bases). Germline V gene data show CDR1 as MNHEY and CDR2 as SMNVEV (reference sequence). The CDR3 loop spans 17 amino acids. V was shortened by 0 bases and J by 4 bases, with 16 bases between the two germline ends. CDR3 sequence: CASSLSMGREVNQPQHF. CDR3 in DNA: TGTGCCAGCAGTTTATCAATGGGCAGGGAGGTAAATCAGCCCCAGCATTTT.

The rearrangement uses TRBV28 and TRBJ2-7, with 8 bases lining up with TRBD1. Germline V gene data show CDR1 as MDHEN and CDR2 as SYDVKM. J gave up 5 bases and V 2 bases, and 8 bases lay outside the gene matches. The CDR3 extends over 15 amino acids. The CDR3 DNA follows: TGTGCCAGCAGTTTACCGCCCCAGGGGGCTGACGAGCAGTACTTC. The encoded protein is CASSLPPQGADEQYF. The full variable domain, completed using reference TRBV28 and TRBJ2-7, is DVKVTQSSRYLVKRTGEKVFLECVQDMDHENMFWYRQDPGLGLRLIYFSYDVKMKEKGDIPEGYSVSREKKERFSLILESASTNQTSMYLCASSLPPQGADEQYFGPGTRLTVT.

The chain is built from TRBV5-8 and TRBJ2-1, with a weak D call TRBD1 (5 bases). V shed 4 bases and J shed 4 bases, with 9 bases lying between them. This CDR3 spans 13 amino acids. CDR1 and CDR2 from the germline V gene are SGHTS and YDEGEE. This chain's CDR3 is CASSLRDYNEQFF. CDR3 coding DNA: TGTGCCAGCAGCCTCAGGGATTACAATGAGCAGTTCTTC.

The chain employs TRBV7-2 and TRBJ2-5, with 8 positions matching TRBD2. The ends lost 5 bases at V and 5 bases at J; junction bases unmatched: 7. Germline V lookup: CDR1 SGHTA, CDR2 FQGNSA. The CDR3 runs 14 residues. The CDR3 coding sequence is TGTGCCAGCAGCCCCGGAACGGGGGGGGAGACCCAGTACTTC. Its protein product is CASSPGTGGETQYF.

This chain uses TRBV28 with TRBJ2-3, with TRBD2 matching 10 bases. The CDR3 runs to 17 residues. With 7 bases clipped from V and 0 bases from J, the junction kept 10 bases outside the gene matches. Per the germline V gene, CDR1 is MDHEN and CDR2 is SYDVKM. The CDR3 sequence: CASKATAGGLSTDTQYF. DNA of the CDR3: TGTGCCAGCAAGGCAACAGCGGGGGGGCTGAGCACAGATACGCAGTATTTT.

Remarks on this clone: Different DNA sequences within this sample yield the same CDR3. The chain joins TRBV6-4 to TRBJ2-2; D gene ambiguous. V was clipped by 2 bases and J by 1 base, with 2 bases between them. The CDR3 totals 13 residues. Germline V gene data show CDR1 as MRHNA and CDR2 as SNTAGT. CDR3 protein: CASSDGNTGELFF. The DNA of the CDR3 is TGTGCCAGCAGTGACGGGAACACCGGGGAGCTGTTTTTT.

The V and J genes are TRBV5-1 and TRBJ2-2, with D unresolved. The CDR3 totals 12 residues. Germline CDR1 and CDR2: SGHRS and YFSETQ. Trimming pared 0 bases from V and 7 bases from J, leaving 4 bases between. The CDR3 coding sequence is TGCGCCAGCAGCTTGGCCGGCGGGGAGCTGTTTTTT. Its protein is CASSLAGGELFF.

This clone was seen a single time. This sequence joins TRBV4-3 and TRBJ2-3; 11 nucleotides line up with TRBD2. Germline CDR1 is LGHNA and CDR2 is YSLEER. This CDR3 has 18 residues. V gave up 0 bases and J gave up 2 bases; unmatched junction bases: 7. This chain's CDR3 is CASSQELAGVLNTDTQYF. The DNA of the CDR3 is TGCGCCAGCAGCCAAGAACTAGCGGGGGTATTGAACACAGATACGCAGTATTTT.

Only one count was recorded for this clone. The CDR3 sequence is CASSLTAMNNSPLHF. Written as DNA, the CDR3 is TGTGCCAGCAGTTTGACAGCGATGAATAATTCACCCCTCCACTTT. J is TRBJ1-6 and V is TRBV27; maybe TRBD1 (5 bases). V dropped 3 bases and J dropped 5 bases, with 11 bases sitting between them. The CDR3 sequence is 15 residues long. CDR1 and CDR2 (germline): MNHEY, SMNVEV (reference sequence).

The V call is TRBV28, the J call TRBJ1-1, with 7 bases matching TRBD1. After removal of 7 bases from V and 1 base from J, the junction contained 6 bases not matched to a gene. Germline-derived CDR1 and CDR2 are MDHEN and SYDVKM. The CDR3 is made up of 14 amino acids. In DNA form, the CDR3 reads TGTGCCAGCAACGTAGGGGGCCGGAACACTGAAGCTTTCTTT. It codes for CASNVGGRNTEAFF.